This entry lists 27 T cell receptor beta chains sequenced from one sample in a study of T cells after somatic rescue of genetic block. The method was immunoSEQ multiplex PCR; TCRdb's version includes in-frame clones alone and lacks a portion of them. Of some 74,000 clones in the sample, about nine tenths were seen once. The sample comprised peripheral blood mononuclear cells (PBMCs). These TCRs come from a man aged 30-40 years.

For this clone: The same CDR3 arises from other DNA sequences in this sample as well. CDR3 region: CSARAYEQYF. The CDR3, as DNA: TGCAGTGCTAGAGCGTACGAGCAGTACTTC. The V and J genes are TRBV20-1 and TRBJ2-7; no reliable D call. V lost 1 base to trimming and J lost 4 bases, with 2 bases between them. This CDR3 has 10 residues. Germline loops: CDR1 DFQATT, CDR2 SNEGSKA (reference sequence).

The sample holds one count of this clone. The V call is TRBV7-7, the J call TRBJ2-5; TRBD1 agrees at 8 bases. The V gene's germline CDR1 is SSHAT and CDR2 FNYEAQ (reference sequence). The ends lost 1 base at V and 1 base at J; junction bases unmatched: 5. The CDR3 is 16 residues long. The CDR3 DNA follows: TGTGCCAGCAGCTTAGGGTCGGACAGGGCCCAAGAGACCCAGTACTTC. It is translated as CASSLGSDRAQETQYF.

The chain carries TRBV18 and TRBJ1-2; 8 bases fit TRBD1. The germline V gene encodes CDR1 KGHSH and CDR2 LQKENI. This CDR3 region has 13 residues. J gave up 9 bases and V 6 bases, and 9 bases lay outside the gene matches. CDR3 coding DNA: TGTGCCAGCTCGGAAGGACAGGGATCCAGCTACACCTTC. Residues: CASSEGQGSSYTF.

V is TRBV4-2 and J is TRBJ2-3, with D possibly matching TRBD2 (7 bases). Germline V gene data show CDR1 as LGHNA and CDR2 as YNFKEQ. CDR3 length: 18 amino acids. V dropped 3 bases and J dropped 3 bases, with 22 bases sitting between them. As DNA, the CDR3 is TGTGCCAGCAGCCAGACGGTGGGGGGGCTCTTCTGGACAGATACGCAGTATTTT. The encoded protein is CASSQTVGGLFWTDTQYF.

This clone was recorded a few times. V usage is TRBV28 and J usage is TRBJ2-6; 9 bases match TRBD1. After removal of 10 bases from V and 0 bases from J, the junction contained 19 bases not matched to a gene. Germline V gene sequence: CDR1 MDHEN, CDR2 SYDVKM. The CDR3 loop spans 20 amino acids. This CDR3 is CATQWDRAFGSNSGANVLTF. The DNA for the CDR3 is TGTGCCACCCAATGGGACAGGGCTTTCGGATCGAACTCTGGGGCCAACGTCCTGACTTTC.

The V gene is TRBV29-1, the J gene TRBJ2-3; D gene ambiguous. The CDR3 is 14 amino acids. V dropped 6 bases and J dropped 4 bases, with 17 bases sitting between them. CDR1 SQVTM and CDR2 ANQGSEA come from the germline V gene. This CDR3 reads CSVYVPPAPDTQYF. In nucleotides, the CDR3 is TGCAGCGTCTATGTGCCTCCAGCCCCAGATACGCAGTATTTT.

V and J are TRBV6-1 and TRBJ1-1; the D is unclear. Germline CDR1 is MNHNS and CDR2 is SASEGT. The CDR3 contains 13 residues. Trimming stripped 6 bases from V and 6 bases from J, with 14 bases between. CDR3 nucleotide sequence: TGTGCCAGCAGGGCTGACCATGGGGCTGAAGCTTTCTTT. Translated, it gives CASRADHGAEAFF.

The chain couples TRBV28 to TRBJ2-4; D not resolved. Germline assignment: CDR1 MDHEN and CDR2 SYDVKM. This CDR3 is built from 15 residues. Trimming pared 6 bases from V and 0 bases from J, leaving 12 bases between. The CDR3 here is CASSPGYKAKNIQYF. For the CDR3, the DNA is TGTGCCAGCAGCCCGGGCTACAAAGCCAAAAACATTCAGTACTTC.

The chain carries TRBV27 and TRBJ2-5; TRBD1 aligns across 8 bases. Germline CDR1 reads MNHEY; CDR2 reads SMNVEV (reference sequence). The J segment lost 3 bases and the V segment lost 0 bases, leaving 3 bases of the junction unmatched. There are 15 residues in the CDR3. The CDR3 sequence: CASSLSWTGKETQYF. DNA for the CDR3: TGTGCCAGCAGTTTATCCTGGACAGGGAAAGAGACCCAGTACTTC.

CDR3 protein: CASSPGRPPSEKLFF. CDR3 bases: TGTGCCAGCTCACCGGGTCGGCCTCCAAGTGAAAAACTGTTTTTT. The chain combines TRBV18 with TRBJ1-4; D not resolved. Per the germline V gene, CDR1 is KGHSH and CDR2 is LQKENI. V gave up 3 bases and J gave up 7 bases, with 15 bases separating them. The CDR3 runs to 15 residues.

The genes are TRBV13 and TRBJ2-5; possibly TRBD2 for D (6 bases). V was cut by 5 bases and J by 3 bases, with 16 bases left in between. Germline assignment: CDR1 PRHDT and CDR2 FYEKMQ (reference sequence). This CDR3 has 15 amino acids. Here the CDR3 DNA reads TGTGCCAGCAGCAGCCAGGCGGGGATGGAAGAGACCCAGTACTTC. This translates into CASSSQAGMEETQYF.

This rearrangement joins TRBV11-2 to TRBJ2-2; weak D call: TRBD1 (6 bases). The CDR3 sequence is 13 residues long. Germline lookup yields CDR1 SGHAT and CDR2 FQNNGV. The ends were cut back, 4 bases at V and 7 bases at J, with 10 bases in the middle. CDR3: CASSSQGIGELFF. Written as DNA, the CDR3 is TGTGCCAGCAGCTCCCAGGGGATCGGGGAGCTGTTTTTT.

CDR3 sequence (DNA): TGCGCCAGCAGTGGGGGGCTGAACACTGAAGCTTTCTTT. This codes for CASSGGLNTEAFF. The V and J genes are TRBV10-1 and TRBJ1-1; TRBD1 is a possible D gene (6 bases). The length of the CDR3 is 13 residues. Trimming cost V 4 bases and J 0 bases, with 6 bases left between them. Germline V lookup: CDR1 WNHNN, CDR2 SYGVQD (reference sequence).

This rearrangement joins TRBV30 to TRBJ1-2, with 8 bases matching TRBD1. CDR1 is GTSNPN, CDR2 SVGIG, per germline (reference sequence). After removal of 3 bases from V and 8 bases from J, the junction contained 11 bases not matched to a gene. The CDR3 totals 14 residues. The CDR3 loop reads CAWRLTGQGGGYTF. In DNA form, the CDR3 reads TGTGCCTGGAGACTCACTGGACAGGGTGGGGGCTACACCTTC.

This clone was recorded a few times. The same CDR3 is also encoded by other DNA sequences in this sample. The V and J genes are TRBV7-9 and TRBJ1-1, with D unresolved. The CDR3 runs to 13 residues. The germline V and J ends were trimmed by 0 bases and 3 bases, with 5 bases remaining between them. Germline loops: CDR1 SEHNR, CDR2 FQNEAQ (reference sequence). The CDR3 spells CASSLAGDTEAFF. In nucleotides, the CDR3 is TGTGCCAGCAGCTTAGCCGGGGACACTGAAGCTTTCTTT.

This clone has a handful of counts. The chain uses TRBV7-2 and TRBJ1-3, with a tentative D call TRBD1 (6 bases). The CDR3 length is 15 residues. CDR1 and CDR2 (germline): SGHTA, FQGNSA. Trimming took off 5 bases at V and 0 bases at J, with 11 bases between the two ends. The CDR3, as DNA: TGTGCCAGCAGCCCCGACAGGAACTCTGGAAACACCATATATTTT. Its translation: CASSPDRNSGNTIYF.

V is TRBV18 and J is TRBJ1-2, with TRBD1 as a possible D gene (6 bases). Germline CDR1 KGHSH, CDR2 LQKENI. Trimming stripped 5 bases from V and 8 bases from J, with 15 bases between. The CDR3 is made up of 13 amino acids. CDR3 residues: CASSATGVGGYTF. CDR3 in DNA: TGTGCCAGCTCAGCGACAGGAGTGGGAGGCTACACCTTC.

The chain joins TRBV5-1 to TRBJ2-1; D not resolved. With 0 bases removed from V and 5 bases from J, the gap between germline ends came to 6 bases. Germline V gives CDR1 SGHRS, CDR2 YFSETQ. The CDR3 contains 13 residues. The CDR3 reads CASSLGRHNEQFF. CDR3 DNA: TGCGCCAGCAGCTTGGGTAGACACAATGAGCAGTTCTTC.

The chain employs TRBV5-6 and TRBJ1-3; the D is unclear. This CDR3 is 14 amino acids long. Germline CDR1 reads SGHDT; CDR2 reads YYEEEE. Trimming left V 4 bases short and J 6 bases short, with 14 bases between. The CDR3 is CASSATPVLNTIYF. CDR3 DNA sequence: TGTGCCAGCAGCGCAACACCGGTTCTAAACACCATATATTTT.

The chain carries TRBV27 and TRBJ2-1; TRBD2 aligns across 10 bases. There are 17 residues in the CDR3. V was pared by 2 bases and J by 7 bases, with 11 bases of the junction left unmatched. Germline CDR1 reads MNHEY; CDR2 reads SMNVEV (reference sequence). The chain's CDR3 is CASSLGWSSGRWNEQFF. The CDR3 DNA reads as TGTGCCAGCAGTTTAGGGTGGTCTAGCGGGAGATGGAATGAGCAGTTCTTC.

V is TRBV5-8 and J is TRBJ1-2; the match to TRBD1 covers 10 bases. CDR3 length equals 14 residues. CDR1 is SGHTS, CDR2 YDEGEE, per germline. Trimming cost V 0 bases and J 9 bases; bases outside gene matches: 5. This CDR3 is CASSLGTGGQSYTF. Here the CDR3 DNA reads TGTGCCAGCAGCTTGGGGACAGGGGGGCAGAGCTACACCTTC.

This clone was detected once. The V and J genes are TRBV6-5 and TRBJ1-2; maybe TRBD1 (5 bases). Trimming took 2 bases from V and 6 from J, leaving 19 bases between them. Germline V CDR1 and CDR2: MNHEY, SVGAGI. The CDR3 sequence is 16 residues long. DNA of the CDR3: TGTGCCAGCAGTTACGAGGGCCGGGGGAGTCGGAATGGCTACACCTTC. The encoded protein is CASSYEGRGSRNGYTF.

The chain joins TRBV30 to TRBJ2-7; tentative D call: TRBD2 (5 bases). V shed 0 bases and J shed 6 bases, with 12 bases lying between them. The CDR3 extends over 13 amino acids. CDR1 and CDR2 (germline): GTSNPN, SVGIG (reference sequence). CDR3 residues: CAWSVLESSEQYF. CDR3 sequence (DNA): TGTGCCTGGAGTGTACTAGAATCATCCGAGCAGTACTTC.

The DNA of the CDR3 is TGTGCCAGCAGTTTCCTCCGGGACCAATACAATGAGCAGTTCTTC. Translation: CASSFLRDQYNEQFF. The rearrangement links TRBV27 to TRBJ2-1, with D perhaps assigned TRBD1 or TRBD2 (5 bases each). The germline V and J ends were trimmed by 3 bases and 4 bases, with 13 bases remaining between them. The length of the CDR3 is 15 residues. Germline V gives CDR1 MNHEY, CDR2 SMNVEV (reference sequence).

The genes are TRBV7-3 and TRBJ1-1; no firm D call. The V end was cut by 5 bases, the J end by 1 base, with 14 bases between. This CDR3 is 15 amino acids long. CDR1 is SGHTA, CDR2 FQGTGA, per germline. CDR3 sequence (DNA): TGTGCCAGCAGCCCGAGTAGGGAGACGAACACTGAAGCTTTCTTT. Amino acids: CASSPSRETNTEAFF.

For the CDR3, the DNA is TGTGCCAGCAGTTACGGGGATTCCACAACCCAGTACTTC. This translates into CASSYGDSTTQYF. The chain joins TRBV6-5 to TRBJ2-5; no clear D gene. CDR1 is MNHEY, CDR2 SVGAGI, per germline. This CDR3 comprises 13 residues. V lost 2 bases and J 8 bases, leaving 12 bases between the germline ends.

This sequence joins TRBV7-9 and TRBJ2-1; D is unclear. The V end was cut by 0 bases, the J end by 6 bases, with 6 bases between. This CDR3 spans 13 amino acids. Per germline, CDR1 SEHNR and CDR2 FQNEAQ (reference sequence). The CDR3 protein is CASSLALVNEQFF. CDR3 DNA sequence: TGTGCCAGCAGCTTAGCTTTAGTCAATGAGCAGTTCTTC. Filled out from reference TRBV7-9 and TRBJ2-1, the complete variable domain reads DTGVSQNPRHKITKRGQNVTFRCDPISEHNRLYWYRQTLGQGPEFLTYFQNEAQLEKSRLLSDRFSAERPKGSFSTLEIQRTEQGDSAMYLCASSLALVNEQFFGPGTRLTVL.